One and the same sample provided the 18 T cell receptor beta chains below, sequenced in a study of blood T cell repertoires in COVID-19 (dated by TCRdb to 2020 to 2022). The method behind the library was the immunoSEQ multiplex PCR assay. What TCRdb holds here is the immuneACCESS table cut down to in-frame rearrangements. Part of the clones is not present; checked against another copy, under half of the missing clones reflect an unresolved V gene, and the others are unexplained. The sample has roughly 49,000 clones on record, about nine tenths of them singletons. The ten largest clones represent approximately 7.1% of the sample. The sample was peripheral blood. The receptors stem from a man aged 45-65 years with active COVID-19.

J is TRBJ1-1 and V is TRBV5-1; TRBD1 is a possible D gene (5 bases). Trimming stripped 4 bases from V and 4 bases from J, with 17 bases between. Germline V gene data show CDR1 as SGHRS and CDR2 as YFSETQ. The length of the CDR3 is 15 residues. CDR3 nucleotides: TGCGCCAGCAGCCCGGACTACCCGGGGCCCACTGAAGCTTTCTTT. This gives the protein CASSPDYPGPTEAFF.

The chain has TRBV12-5 and TRBJ1-1; 9 bases map to TRBD1. V trimming: 7 bases; J trimming: 4 bases; junction bases outside the gene matches: 7. Germline V gene lookup returns CDR1 LGHNT and CDR2 FRNRAP. The CDR3 has 14 amino acids. The CDR3 protein is CASDLQGASTEAFF. CDR3 in DNA: TGTGCTAGTGACCTACAGGGGGCGAGCACTGAAGCTTTCTTT.

V usage is TRBV7-2 and J usage is TRBJ2-5; 10 bases map to TRBD2. The CDR3 sequence is 17 residues long. V gave up 5 bases and J gave up 5 bases; unmatched junction bases: 14. The germline CDR1 and CDR2 sequences are SGHTA and FQGNSA. CDR3 DNA: TGTGCCAGCAGCCCATGGCGTATAGCGGGGGGTAGGGAGACCCAGTACTTC. It yields the protein CASSPWRIAGGRETQYF.

The chain joins TRBV7-2 to TRBJ2-7; 7 bases map to TRBD1. Germline lookup yields CDR1 SGHTA and CDR2 FQGNSA. Trimming took 2 bases from V and 12 from J; bases not matched to a gene: 22. The CDR3 is 17 amino acids. In nucleotides, the CDR3 is TGTGCCAGCAGCTTAAGGGACAGCACAGTGGGTCGCACACATCCGTACTTC. Translating gives CASSLRDSTVGRTHPYF.

The genes are TRBV5-5 and TRBJ1-5; TRBD1 agrees at 7 bases. With 1 base clipped from V and 3 bases from J, the junction kept 4 bases outside the gene matches. There are 15 residues in the CDR3. Per germline, CDR1 SGHKS and CDR2 YYEKEE (reference sequence). The chain's CDR3 is CASSLWDRANQPQHF. CDR3 in DNA: TGTGCCAGCAGCTTGTGGGACAGAGCCAATCAGCCCCAGCATTTT.

This clone showed up just a few times. The J gene is TRBJ1-3, the V gene TRBV4-2, with D unresolved. Germline V gene sequence: CDR1 LGHNA, CDR2 YNFKEQ. Trimming removed 0 bases from V and 9 bases from J, with 12 bases in between. This CDR3 comprises 14 residues. The CDR3 protein is CASSQDSNEGTIYF. The CDR3 DNA reads TGTGCCAGCAGCCAAGATTCCAATGAGGGCACCATATATTTT.

The gene calls are TRBV11-2 and TRBJ2-2; 7 bases agree with TRBD1. V was clipped by 0 bases and J by 8 bases; unmatched bases: 15. CDR3 length: 18 amino acids. The germline V gene encodes CDR1 SGHAT and CDR2 FQNNGV. This CDR3 reads CASSLDLRQGSVLGELFF. The CDR3 bases are TGTGCCAGCAGCTTAGATCTCCGACAGGGATCGGTATTAGGGGAGCTGTTTTTT.

The V gene is TRBV2, the J gene TRBJ1-1; perhaps TRBD1 as D (6 bases). Germline assignment: CDR1 SNHLY and CDR2 FYNNEI. Between the trimmed V and J ends, which lost 4 bases and 6 bases, there was a span of 12 bases. This CDR3 region has 13 residues. CDR3 region: CASSVTGGPEAFF. The CDR3 DNA sequence: TGTGCCAGCAGTGTCACGGGGGGCCCTGAAGCTTTCTTT.

The chain joins TRBV12-5 to TRBJ2-7; no definite D call. The CDR3 extends over 13 amino acids. Between the trimmed V and J ends, which lost 1 base and 2 bases, there was a span of 6 bases. CDR1 and CDR2 (germline): LGHNT, FRNRAP. CDR3: CASGLGTAYEQYF. The CDR3 DNA follows: TGTGCTAGTGGTTTGGGAACAGCCTACGAGCAGTACTTC.

This chain links TRBV13 with TRBJ2-3; D unclear. CDR1 and CDR2 from the germline V gene are PRHDT and FYEKMQ (reference sequence). The germline V and J ends were trimmed by 5 bases and 7 bases, with 10 bases remaining between them. The CDR3 has 12 residues. The CDR3 spells CASSPRYHTQYF. In nucleotides, the CDR3 is TGTGCCAGCAGCCCACGCTACCATACGCAGTATTTT.

This clone was seen a few times. This rearrangement joins TRBV6-6 to TRBJ2-5; 7 bases are shared with TRBD1. The CDR3 totals 15 residues. Unmatched junction bases numbered 10, after V lost 4 bases and J lost 5 bases. Germline CDR1 reads MNHNY; CDR2 reads SVGAGI (reference sequence). CDR3 nucleotides: TGTGCCAGCAGTTCGGGGACAGCCGGTCCGGAGACCCAGTACTTC. This codes for CASSSGTAGPETQYF.

The rearrangement uses TRBV2 and TRBJ2-6; D unclear. V was cut by 7 bases and J by 5 bases, with 6 bases left in between. The length of the CDR3 is 12 residues. Germline lookup yields CDR1 SNHLY and CDR2 FYNNEI. CDR3 coding DNA: TGTGCCAGCAACATCAGGGCCAACGTCCTGACTTTC. Its translation: CASNIRANVLTF.

The chain has TRBV5-4 and TRBJ1-6; D call uncertain. This CDR3 has 14 amino acids. Looked up from germline, CDR1 is SGHNT and CDR2 is YYREEE (reference sequence). The ends were cut back, 3 bases at V and 7 bases at J, with 11 bases in the middle. The CDR3 region has the DNA TGTGCCAGCAGCTCCTCGACAACCAATTCACCCCTCCACTTT. This codes for CASSSSTTNSPLHF.

This chain joins TRBV7-2 and TRBJ2-2; no definite D call. Germline V gives CDR1 SGHTA, CDR2 FQGNSA. The CDR3 is 14 amino acids. The V end was cut by 2 bases, the J end by 0 bases, with 4 bases between. The CDR3 reads CASSLLPNTGELFF. The CDR3 bases are TGTGCCAGCAGCTTACTACCGAACACCGGGGAGCTGTTTTTT.

The rearrangement uses TRBV5-1 and TRBJ1-4; D is undetermined. CDR3 length equals 13 residues. The V end was cut by 3 bases, the J end by 4 bases, with 7 bases between. Germline V gene lookup returns CDR1 SGHRS and CDR2 YFSETQ. The CDR3 loop is CASSSPGNEKLFF. CDR3 nucleotides: TGCGCCAGCAGCTCTCCGGGTAATGAAAAACTGTTTTTT.

The genes are TRBV14 and TRBJ1-4, with a weak D call TRBD1 (6 bases). With 2 bases removed from V and 3 bases from J, the gap between germline ends came to 13 bases. The CDR3 loop spans 16 amino acids. Germline V gene sequence: CDR1 SGHDN, CDR2 FVKESK. The CDR3 DNA reads as TGTGCCAGCAGCCAACTACAGGGATCGTCTAATGAAAAACTGTTTTTT. It specifies CASSQLQGSSNEKLFF.

The gene calls are TRBV21-1 and TRBJ2-6; the table's D gene call, TRBD1, was not cross checked with the DNA. TRBV21-1 is listed as a pseudogene. The length of the CDR3 is 16 residues. The chain's CDR3 is CASLPRGHSGANVLTF. The CDR3 DNA sequence: TGTGCCAGCCTCCCCAGGGGCCACTCTGGGGCCAACGTCCTGACTTTC.

This chain connects TRBV7-9 to TRBJ1-3; D remains unclear. The CDR3 covers 15 residues. Germline lookup yields CDR1 SEHNR and CDR2 FQNEAQ (reference sequence). The V gene lost 5 bases and the J gene lost 0 bases, with 11 bases spanning the gap. As DNA, the CDR3 is TGTGCCAGCAGCCAACAGATTACCTCTGGAAACACCATATATTTT. It specifies CASSQQITSGNTIYF.